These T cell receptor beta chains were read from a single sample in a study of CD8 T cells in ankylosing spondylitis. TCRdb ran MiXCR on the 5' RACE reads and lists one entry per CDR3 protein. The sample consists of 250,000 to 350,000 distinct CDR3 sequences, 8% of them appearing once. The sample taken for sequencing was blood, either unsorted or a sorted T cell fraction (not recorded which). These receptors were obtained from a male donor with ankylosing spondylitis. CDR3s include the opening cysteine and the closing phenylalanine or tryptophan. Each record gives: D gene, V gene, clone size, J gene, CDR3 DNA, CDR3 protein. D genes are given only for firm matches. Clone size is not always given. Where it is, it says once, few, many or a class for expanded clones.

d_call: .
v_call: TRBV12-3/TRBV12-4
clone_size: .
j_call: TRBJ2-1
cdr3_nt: TGTGCCAGCAGTTTAGCTACGGACACGAGTCAGCAGTTCTTC
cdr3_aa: CASSLATDTSQQFF

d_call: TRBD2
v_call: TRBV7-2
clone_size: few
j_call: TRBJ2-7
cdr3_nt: TGTGCCAGCAGCTTAGGGCGGGTTAGCGGGACCTACGAGCAGTACTTC
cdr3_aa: CASSLGRVSGTYEQYF

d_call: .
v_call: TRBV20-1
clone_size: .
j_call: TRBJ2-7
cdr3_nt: TGCAGTGCGGGCCCCCAGACCCTTAGTGGCGAGCAGTACTTC
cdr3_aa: CSAGPQTLSGEQYF

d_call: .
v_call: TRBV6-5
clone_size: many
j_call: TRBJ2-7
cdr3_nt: TGTGCCAGCAGTTACATGCCTACCTCCTATGAGCAGTACTTC
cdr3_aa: CASSYMPTSYEQYF

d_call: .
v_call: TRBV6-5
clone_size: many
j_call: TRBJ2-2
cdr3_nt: TGTGCCAGCAGTTACTCGACCGCGAACACCGGGGAGCTGTTTTTT
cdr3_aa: CASSYSTANTGELFF

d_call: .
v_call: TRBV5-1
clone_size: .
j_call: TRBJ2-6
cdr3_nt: TGCGCCAGCAGCTCCGGGTGGTCAGGGAAGGTGGGGGCCAACGTCCTGACTTTC
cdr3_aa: CASSSGWSGKVGANVLTF

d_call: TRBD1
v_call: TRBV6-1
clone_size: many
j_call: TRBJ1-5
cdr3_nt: TGTGCCAGCAGCCCGGGACAGTCGTTTTCGGCCCAGCATTTT
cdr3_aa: CASSPGQSFSAQHF

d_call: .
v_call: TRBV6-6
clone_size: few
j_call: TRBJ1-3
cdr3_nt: TGTGCCAGCAGTTACGATCAAAACACCATATATTTT
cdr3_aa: CASSYDQNTIYF

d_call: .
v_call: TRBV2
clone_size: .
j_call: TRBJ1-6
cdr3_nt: TGTGCCAGCATGACAGGCCGCCCCCTCCACTTT
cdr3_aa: CASMTGRPLHF

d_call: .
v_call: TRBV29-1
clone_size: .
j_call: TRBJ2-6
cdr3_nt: TGCAGCGTTGAATACTCTGGGGCCAACGTCCTGACTTTC
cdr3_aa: CSVEYSGANVLTF

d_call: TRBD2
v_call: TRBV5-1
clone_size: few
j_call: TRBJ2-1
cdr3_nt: TGCGCCAGCAGCAACCTAGCGGGAAGCTCCTACAATGAGCAGTTCTTC
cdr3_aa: CASSNLAGSSYNEQFF

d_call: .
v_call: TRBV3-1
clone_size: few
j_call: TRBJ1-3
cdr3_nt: TGTGCCAGCAGCCAAGATATGGCGGGAAACACCATATATTTT
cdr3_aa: CASSQDMAGNTIYF

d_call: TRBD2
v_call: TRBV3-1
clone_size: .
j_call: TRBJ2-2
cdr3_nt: TGTGCCAGCTCCCCGGGACTAGGGGTGACCGGGGAGCTGTTTTTT
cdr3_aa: CASSPGLGVTGELFF

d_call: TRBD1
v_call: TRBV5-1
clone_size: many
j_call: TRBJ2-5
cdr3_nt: TGCGCCAGCAGCTCCTATCGTGGGCAGGGGGTGGCCCAGTACTTC
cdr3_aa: CASSSYRGQGVAQYF

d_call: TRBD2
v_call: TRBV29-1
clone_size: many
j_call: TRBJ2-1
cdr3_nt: TGCAGCGTTGAAGATCGGACTAGAGGGTACAATGAGCAGTTCTTC
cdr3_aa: CSVEDRTRGYNEQFF

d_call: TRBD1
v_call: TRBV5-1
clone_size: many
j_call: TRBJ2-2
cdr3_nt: TGCGCCAGCAGCGCGGACAGGGCACCAATACCGGCCGGGGAGCTGTTTTTT
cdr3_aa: CASSADRAPIPAGELFF

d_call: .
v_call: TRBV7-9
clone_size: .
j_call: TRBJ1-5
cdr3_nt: TGTGCCAGCAGCTTAGCGAATAATCAGCCCCAGCATTTT
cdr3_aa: CASSLANNQPQHF

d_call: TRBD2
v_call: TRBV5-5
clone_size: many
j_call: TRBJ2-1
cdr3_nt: TGTGCCAGCAGCTTGGAAGCGGGAAGATGGAATGAGCAGTTCTTC
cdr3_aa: CASSLEAGRWNEQFF

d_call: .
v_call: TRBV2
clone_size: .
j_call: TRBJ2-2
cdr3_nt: TGTGCCAGCAAATTGAGCACCGGGGAGCTGTTTTTT
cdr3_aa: CASKLSTGELFF

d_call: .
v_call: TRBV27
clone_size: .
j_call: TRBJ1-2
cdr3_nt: TGTGCCAGCAGTCGCACCATTACCTATGGCTACACCTTC
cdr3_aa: CASSRTITYGYTF

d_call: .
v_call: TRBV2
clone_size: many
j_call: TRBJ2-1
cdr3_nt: TGTGCCAGCTGTGGACTGGAGTACAATGAGCAGTTCTTC
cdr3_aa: CASCGLEYNEQFF

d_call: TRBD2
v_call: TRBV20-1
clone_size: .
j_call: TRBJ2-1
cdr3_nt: TGCAGTGCTAGAGAATGGACGGGAGGGCGGAATGAGCAGTTCTTC
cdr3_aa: CSAREWTGGRNEQFF

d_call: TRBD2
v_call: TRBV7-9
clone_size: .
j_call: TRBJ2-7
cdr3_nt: TGTGCCAGCAGCTCCGAATCGGGACTAGCCTACGAGCAGTACTTC
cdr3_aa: CASSSESGLAYEQYF

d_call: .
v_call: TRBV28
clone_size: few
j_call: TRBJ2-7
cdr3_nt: TGTGCCAGCAGTTCACTCTTGGGGGCGGAAAACGAGCAGTACTTC
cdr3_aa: CASSSLLGAENEQYF

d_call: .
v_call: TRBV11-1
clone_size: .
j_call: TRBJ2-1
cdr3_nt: TGTGCCAGCAGCCACCCTGGTCGGGACCCCATTAAATCCACCCGTTCGGATGAGCAGTTCTTC
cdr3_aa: CASSHPGRDPIKSTRSDEQFF

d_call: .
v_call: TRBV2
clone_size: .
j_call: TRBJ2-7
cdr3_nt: TGTGCCAGCAGTACAGGTCCCCTCTACGAGCAGTACTTC
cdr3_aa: CASSTGPLYEQYF

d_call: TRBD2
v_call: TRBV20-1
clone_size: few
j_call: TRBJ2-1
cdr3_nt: TGCAGTGCTCCCGAGACTAGCGGACCCCACAATGAGCAGTTCTTC
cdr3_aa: CSAPETSGPHNEQFF

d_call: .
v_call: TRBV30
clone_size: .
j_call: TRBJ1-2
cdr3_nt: TGTGCCTGGAGCCGGGGCGGTGGCTACACCTTC
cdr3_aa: CAWSRGGGYTF

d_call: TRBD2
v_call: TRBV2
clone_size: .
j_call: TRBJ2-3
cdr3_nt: TGTGCCAGCAGGGGTCCCTCAGCGGGAGGAATTTATACGCAGTATTTT
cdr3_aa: CASRGPSAGGIYTQYF

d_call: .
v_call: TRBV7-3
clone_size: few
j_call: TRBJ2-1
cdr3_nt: TGTGCCAGCAGCTTAGCTAGCGAGAATGAGCAGTTCTTC
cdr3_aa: CASSLASENEQFF

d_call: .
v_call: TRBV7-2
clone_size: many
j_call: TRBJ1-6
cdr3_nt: TGTGCCAGCAGCACCCTTTCGTCCTATAATTCACCCCTCCACTTT
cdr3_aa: CASSTLSSYNSPLHF

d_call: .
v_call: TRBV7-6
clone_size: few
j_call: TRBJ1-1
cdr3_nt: TGTGCCAGCACCCGAGGTGGGGGCGGGGGCACTGAAGCTTTCTTT
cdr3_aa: CASTRGGGGGTEAFF

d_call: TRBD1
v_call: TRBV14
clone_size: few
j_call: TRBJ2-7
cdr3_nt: TGTGCCAGCAGCCATACAGGGGCCTCCGAGCAGTACTTC
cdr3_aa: CASSHTGASEQYF

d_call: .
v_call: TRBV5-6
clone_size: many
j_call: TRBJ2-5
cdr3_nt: TGTGCCAGCAGCTTGGCCCTGGACTATAAAGAGACCCAGTACTTC
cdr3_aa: CASSLALDYKETQYF

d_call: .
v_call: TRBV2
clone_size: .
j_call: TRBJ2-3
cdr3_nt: TGTGCCAGCAGTTCCAGGGTTGGAGATACGCAGTATTTT
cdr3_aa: CASSSRVGDTQYF

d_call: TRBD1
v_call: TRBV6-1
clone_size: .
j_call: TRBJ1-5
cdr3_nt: TGTGCCAGCAGACAGGGGACAGGGGGTCCGGGGCCCCAGCATTTT
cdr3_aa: CASRQGTGGPGPQHF

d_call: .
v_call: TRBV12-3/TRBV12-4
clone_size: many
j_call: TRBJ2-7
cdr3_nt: TGTGCCAGCAGTCCGGGGGACAGCTTCTACGAGCAGTACTTC
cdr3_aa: CASSPGDSFYEQYF

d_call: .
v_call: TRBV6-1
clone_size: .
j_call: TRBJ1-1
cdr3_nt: TGTGCCAGCAGAGGTCCGGCTAACCCTGGCGCTTTCTTT
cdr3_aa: CASRGPANPGAFF